The source of this TCR beta chain is a study of cytomegalovirus exposure and HLA in healthy donors. Study details: In an early release, HLA-typed donors contributed approximately 82 million unique TCR sequences. Points from the study as a whole: Presence/absence analyses took donor sequencing depth as roughly uniform. Indistinguishability led to the exclusion of some V segments, TRBV6-2 and TRBV6-3 included.

Regarding this clone: Its antigen is unidentified.

The PCR contained 60 Vbeta and 13 Jbeta primers. TCRdb keeps only in-frame clones here, not all; method: immunoSEQ multiplex PCR. This sample has 200,000 to 300,000 clones; approximately 85% occur once, and the top ten carry 2% to 2.5%. CDR1 is SNHLY, CDR2 FYNNEI, per germline. The CDR3 sequence is 15 residues long. With 7 bases removed from V and 0 bases from J, the gap between germline ends came to 13 bases. This TCR came from a woman aged 40 to 50 in good health and CMV-seropositive. Specimen: PBMCs. The chain joins TRBV2 to TRBJ2-1; D unclear. The CDR3 DNA is TGTGCCAGCAAGCTTACAGTGATCTCCTACAATGAGCAGTTCTTC. Amino acids: CASKLTVISYNEQFF.